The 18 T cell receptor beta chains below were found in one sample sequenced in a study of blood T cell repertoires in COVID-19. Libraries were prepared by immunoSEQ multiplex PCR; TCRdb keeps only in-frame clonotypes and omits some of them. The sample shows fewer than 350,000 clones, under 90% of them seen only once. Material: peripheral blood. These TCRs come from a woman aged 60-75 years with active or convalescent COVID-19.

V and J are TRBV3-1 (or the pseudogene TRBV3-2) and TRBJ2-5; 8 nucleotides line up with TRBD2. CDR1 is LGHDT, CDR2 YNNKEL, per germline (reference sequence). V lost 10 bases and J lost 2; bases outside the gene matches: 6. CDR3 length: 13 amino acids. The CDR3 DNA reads TGTGCCACCGCTCGGGGGGGACAAGAGACCCAGTACTTC. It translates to CATARGGQETQYF.

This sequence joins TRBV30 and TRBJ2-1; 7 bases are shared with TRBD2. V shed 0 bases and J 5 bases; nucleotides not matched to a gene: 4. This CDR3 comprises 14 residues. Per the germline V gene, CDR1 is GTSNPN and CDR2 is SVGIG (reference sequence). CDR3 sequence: CAWSVLANDNEQFF. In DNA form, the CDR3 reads TGTGCCTGGAGTGTACTAGCGAACGACAATGAGCAGTTCTTC.

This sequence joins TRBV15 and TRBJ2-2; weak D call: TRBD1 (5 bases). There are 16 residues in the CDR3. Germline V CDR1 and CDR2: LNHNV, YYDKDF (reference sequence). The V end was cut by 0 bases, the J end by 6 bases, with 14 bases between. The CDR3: CATSREETVVAGELFF. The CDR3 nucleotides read TGTGCCACCAGCAGAGAGGAGACAGTCGTAGCCGGGGAGCTGTTTTTT.

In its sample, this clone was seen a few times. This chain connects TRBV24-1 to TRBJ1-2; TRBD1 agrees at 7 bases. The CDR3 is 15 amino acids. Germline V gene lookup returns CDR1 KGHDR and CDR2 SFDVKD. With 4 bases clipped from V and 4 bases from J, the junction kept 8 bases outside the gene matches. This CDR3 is CATSDPNRGSYGYTF. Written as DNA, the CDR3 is TGTGCCACCAGTGACCCGAACAGGGGAAGCTATGGCTACACCTTC.

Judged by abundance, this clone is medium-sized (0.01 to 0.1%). CDR3 coding DNA: TGCGCCAGCAGCCCATCGACAGGCAGCTCTGGAAACACCATATATTTT. This codes for CASSPSTGSSGNTIYF. The chain has TRBV5-1 and TRBJ1-3; D perhaps matches TRBD1 (6 bases). This CDR3 spans 16 amino acids. Germline V gene lookup returns CDR1 SGHRS and CDR2 YFSETQ. Trimming pared 4 bases from V and 0 bases from J, leaving 14 bases between. Based on the CDR3 plus reference TRBV5-1 and TRBJ1-3, the full variable domain is KAGVTQTPRYLIKTRGQQVTLSCSPISGHRSVSWYQQTPGQGLQFLFEYFSETQRNKGNFPGRFSGRQFSNSRSEMNVSTLELGDSALYLCASSPSTGSSGNTIYFGEGSWLTVV.

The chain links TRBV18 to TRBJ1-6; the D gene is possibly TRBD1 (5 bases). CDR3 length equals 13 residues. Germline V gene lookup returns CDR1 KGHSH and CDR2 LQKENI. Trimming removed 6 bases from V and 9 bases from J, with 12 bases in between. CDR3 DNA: TGTGCCAGCTCGCCGCAGGGAATTTCACCCCTCCACTTT. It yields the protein CASSPQGISPLHF.

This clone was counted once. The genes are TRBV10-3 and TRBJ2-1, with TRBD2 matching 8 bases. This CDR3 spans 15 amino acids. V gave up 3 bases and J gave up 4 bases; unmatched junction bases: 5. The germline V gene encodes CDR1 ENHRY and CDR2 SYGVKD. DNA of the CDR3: TGTGCCATCAGTGACCGGGGGGGCGTTTACAATGAGCAGTTCTTC. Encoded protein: CAISDRGGVYNEQFF.

The CDR3 reads CASSTQGSEQYF. In nucleotides, the CDR3 is TGTGCCAGCAGCACACAGGGTTCCGAGCAGTACTTC. V gene TRBV3-1 (or the pseudogene TRBV3-2) combines with J gene TRBJ2-7; possible D gene TRBD1, 6 bases. V lost 5 bases, J lost 6 bases, and 11 bases lay in between. The germline CDR1 and CDR2 sequences are LGHDT and YNNKEL (reference sequence). The CDR3 is 12 residues long.

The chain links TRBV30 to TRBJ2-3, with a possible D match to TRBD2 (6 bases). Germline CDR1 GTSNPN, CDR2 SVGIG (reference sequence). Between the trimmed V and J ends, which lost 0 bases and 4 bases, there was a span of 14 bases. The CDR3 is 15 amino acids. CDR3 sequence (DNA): TGTGCCTGGAGTGTATGGGGGGAGAGGGCAGATACGCAGTATTTT. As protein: CAWSVWGERADTQYF.

As DNA, the CDR3 is TGTGCCAGTCAGCCCCGCACAGCTAACTATGGCTACACCTTC. Amino acid sequence: CASQPRTANYGYTF. The rearrangement links TRBV6-5 to TRBJ1-2, with D hard to call. The germline V and J ends were trimmed by 9 bases and 0 bases, with 14 bases remaining between them. Germline lookup yields CDR1 MNHEY and CDR2 SVGAGI. CDR3 size: 14 residues.

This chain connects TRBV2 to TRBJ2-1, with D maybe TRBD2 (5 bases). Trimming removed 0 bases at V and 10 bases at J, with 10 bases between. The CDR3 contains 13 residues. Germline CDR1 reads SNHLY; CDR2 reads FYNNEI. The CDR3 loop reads CASSEALRGEQFF. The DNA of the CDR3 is TGTGCCAGCAGTGAAGCGCTTCGAGGGGAGCAGTTCTTC.

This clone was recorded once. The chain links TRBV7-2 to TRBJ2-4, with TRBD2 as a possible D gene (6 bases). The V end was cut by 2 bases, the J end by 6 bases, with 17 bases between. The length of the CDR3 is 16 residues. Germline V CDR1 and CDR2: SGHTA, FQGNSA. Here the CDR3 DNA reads TGTGCCAGCAGCTTAAGTGGCAGGCGGGGCGCAAACATTCAGTACTTC. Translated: CASSLSGRRGANIQYF.

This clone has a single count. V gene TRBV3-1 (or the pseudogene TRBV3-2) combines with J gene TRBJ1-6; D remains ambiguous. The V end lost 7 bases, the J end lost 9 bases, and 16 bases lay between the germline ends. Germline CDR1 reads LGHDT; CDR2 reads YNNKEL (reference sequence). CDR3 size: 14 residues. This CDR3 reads CASTWQTGSSPLHF. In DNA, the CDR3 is TGTGCCAGCACCTGGCAAACGGGGAGTTCACCCCTCCACTTT.

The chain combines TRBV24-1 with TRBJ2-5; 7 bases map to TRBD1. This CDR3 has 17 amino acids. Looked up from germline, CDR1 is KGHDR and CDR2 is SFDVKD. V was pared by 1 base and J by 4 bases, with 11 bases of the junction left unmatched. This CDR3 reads CATSDLNPQGERETQYF. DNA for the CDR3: TGTGCCACCAGTGATTTAAATCCCCAGGGGGAAAGAGAGACCCAGTACTTC.

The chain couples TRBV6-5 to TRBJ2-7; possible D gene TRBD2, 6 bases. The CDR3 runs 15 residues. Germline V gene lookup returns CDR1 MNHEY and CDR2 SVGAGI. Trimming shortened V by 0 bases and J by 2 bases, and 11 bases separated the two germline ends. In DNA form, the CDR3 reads TGTGCCAGCAGTTACTCTCCTAGCGAAACCTACGAGCAGTACTTC. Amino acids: CASSYSPSETYEQYF.

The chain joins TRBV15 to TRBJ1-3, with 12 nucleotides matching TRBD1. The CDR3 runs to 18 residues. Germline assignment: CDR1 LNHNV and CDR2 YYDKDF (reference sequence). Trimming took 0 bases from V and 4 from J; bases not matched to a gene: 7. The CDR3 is CATSRDLGTGGAGNTIYF. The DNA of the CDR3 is TGTGCCACCAGCAGAGATCTCGGGACAGGGGGCGCCGGAAACACCATATATTTT.

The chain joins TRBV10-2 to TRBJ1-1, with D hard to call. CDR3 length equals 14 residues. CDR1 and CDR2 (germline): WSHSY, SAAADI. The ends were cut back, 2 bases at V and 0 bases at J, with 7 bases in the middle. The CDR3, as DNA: TGCGCCAGCAGTGAGATCGGGGTGAACACTGAAGCTTTCTTT. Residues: CASSEIGVNTEAFF.

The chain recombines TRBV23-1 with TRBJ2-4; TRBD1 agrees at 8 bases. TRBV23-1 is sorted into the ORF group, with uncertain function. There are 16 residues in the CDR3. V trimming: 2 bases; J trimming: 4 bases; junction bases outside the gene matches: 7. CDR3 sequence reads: CASSQPGQGQKNIQYF. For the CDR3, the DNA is TGCGCCAGCAGTCAACCCGGACAGGGTCAAAAAAACATTCAGTACTTC.